A selection of T cell receptor beta chains follows, all from one sample in a study of read filtering for tumor transcriptome and immune sequencing. TCRdb called the reads again in MiXCR, with one record for every CDR3 protein. The sample records some 140,000 distinct CDR3 sequences, about 13% being singletons. The sample comprised a population of CD138-negative cells sorted from bone marrow. These receptors all come from a donor aged 40 or over with multiple myeloma. Each CDR3 is given with its conserved first and last residue. Each record gives: D gene, V gene, J gene, clone size, CDR3 DNA, CDR3 protein. The D gene is left open where the match is weak. Where a row states a size, it is once, few, many or the class of an expanded clone; other rows omit it.

>TRBD2|TRBV12-3/TRBV12-4|TRBJ2-2|NA
TGTGCCAGCAGCCCCGGGCTAGCGGGAGTCCCCGGGGAGCTGTTTTTT
CASSPGLAGVPGELFF
>TRBD2|TRBV29-1|TRBJ2-2|NA
TGCAGCGCGCTAGCGGGGGACCTAACCGGGGAGCTGTTTTTT
CSALAGDLTGELFF
>TRBD1|TRBV19|TRBJ2-2|many
TGTGCCAGCGACAGGGTTGCCGGGGAGCTGTTTTTT
CASDRVAGELFF
>NA|TRBV10-3|TRBJ2-2|few
TGTGCCATCAGTGAGAGCAATGGGAACACCGGGGAGCTGTCTTTT
CAISESNGNTGELSF
>NA|TRBV10-2|TRBJ2-3|many
TGCGCCAGCAGTGGGGGACCTCGGAGCGGCACAGATACGCAGTATTTT
CASSGGPRSGTDTQYF
>NA|TRBV20-1|TRBJ2-1|many
TGCAGTGCTCAGGGGGGTTGGGTCAATGAGCAGTTCTTC
CSAQGGWVNEQFF
>TRBD1|TRBV7-3|TRBJ2-5|many
TGTGCCAGCAGCTTGCACAGGGGGGAGACCCAGTACTTC
CASSLHRGETQYF
>NA|TRBV27|TRBJ1-1|many
TGTGCCAGCAGTTTAACCGGGGTGAGCACTGAAGCTTTCTTT
CASSLTGVSTEAFF
>NA|TRBV10-2|TRBJ2-1|NA
TGCGCCAGCAGTGAGGGGGCCGCAACCTACAATGAGCAGTTCTTC
CASSEGAATYNEQFF
>TRBD1|TRBV6-2/TRBV6-3|TRBJ1-1|once
TGTGCCAGCAGATACGCGGACAGGGGGCTCGGGAACACTGAAGCTTTCTTT
CASRYADRGLGNTEAFF
>NA|TRBV4-1|TRBJ1-2|NA
TGCGCCAGCGGCATCTACAGGGCCGCTAACCATGGCTACACCTTC
CASGIYRAANHGYTF
>TRBD2|TRBV11-2|TRBJ2-7|many
TGTGCCAGCAGCTTCCTAGCGGGGGCTTCCTACGAGCAGTACTTC
CASSFLAGASYEQYF
>NA|TRBV29-1|TRBJ2-1|many
TGCAGCACTAGGGATTACAATGAGCAGTTCTTC
CSTRDYNEQFF
>NA|TRBV4-3|TRBJ2-1|many
TGCGCCAGCAGCCAAGAGTCGGCTAGCGCCGCAGGCGAGCAGTTCTTC
CASSQESASAAGEQFF
>NA|TRBV7-2|TRBJ2-3|many
TGTGCCAGCAGCTTAGTCCCAGATACGCAGTATTTT
CASSLVPDTQYF
>TRBD2|TRBV19|TRBJ2-1|NA
TGTACCAGTAGTATAGGGCGGGAGGTGATTTTCAATGAGCAGTTCTTC
CTSSIGREVIFNEQFF
>NA|TRBV10-3|TRBJ1-1|many
TGTGCCATCAGTCTGGAAAACACTGAAGCTTTCTTT
CAISLENTEAFF
>TRBD2|TRBV6-1|TRBJ2-1|many
TGTGCCAGCAGTGAAGCGTGGGTAGTCAGCGGGAGGGCCCATGAGCAGTTCTTC
CASSEAWVVSGRAHEQFF
>TRBD2|TRBV6-2/TRBV6-3|TRBJ2-1|many
TGTGCCAGCAGTCGAGGGACTAGCGGAGACAATGAGCAGTTCTTC
CASSRGTSGDNEQFF
>TRBD2|TRBV20-1|TRBJ2-7|many
TGCAGTGCTAACGGTGGACTAGCGGGAAACGAGCAGTACTTC
CSANGGLAGNEQYF
>NA|TRBV3-1|TRBJ1-1|NA
TGTGCCAGCAGCCGGGAGGGACATACAAACACTGAAGCTTTCTTT
CASSREGHTNTEAFF
>TRBD1|TRBV15|TRBJ2-7|few
TGTGCCACCAGCAGAGATGGGCAGCTTGGGACAGGCCCCTACGAGCAGTACTTC
CATSRDGQLGTGPYEQYF
>TRBD2|TRBV7-3|TRBJ2-1|many
TGTGCCAGCAGCTTATTAGCGGGAGTGGTGAATGAGCAGTTCTTC
CASSLLAGVVNEQFF
>NA|TRBV12-3/TRBV12-4|TRBJ2-5|many
TGTGCCAGCGGAATAGGGGCACAAGAGACCCAGTACTTC
CASGIGAQETQYF
>TRBD1|TRBV2|TRBJ2-3|many
TGTGCCAGCAAGGCCCACCCCGGGACAGCCACAGATACGCAGTATTTT
CASKAHPGTATDTQYF
>TRBD2|TRBV27|TRBJ2-7|many
TGTGCCAGCAGTGACCGACTAGCGGGAGGGCCGCACGAGCAGTACTTC
CASSDRLAGGPHEQYF
>NA|TRBV7-9|TRBJ2-2|many
TGTGCCAGCAGCTCGAGGGGGGAGCTGTTTTTT
CASSSRGELFF
>NA|TRBV7-2|TRBJ2-1|many
TGTGCCAGCAGCTCCGCGGACGGAACTGAGCAGTTCTTC
CASSSADGTEQFF
>NA|TRBV4-1|TRBJ2-7|few
TGTGCCAGCAGCCAAGATGAGGGGGGCTCCTACGAGCAGTACTTC
CASSQDEGGSYEQYF
>TRBD2|TRBV7-6|TRBJ2-7|many
TGTGCCAGCAGCTTGGGGACTAGCGGGAACAACGAGCAGTACTTC
CASSLGTSGNNEQYF
>NA|TRBV19|TRBJ2-2|many
TGTGCCAGTAGTATCCTCAACGCGAACACCGGGGAGCTGTTTTTT
CASSILNANTGELFF
>TRBD2|TRBV7-9|TRBJ2-1|few
TGTGCCAGCAGCCAGACTAGCGGGATTTACAATGAGCAGTTCTTC
CASSQTSGIYNEQFF
>NA|TRBV4-3|TRBJ2-3|many
TGCGCCAGCAGCCAAGATACGCGGAGGGACACAGATACGCAGTATTTT
CASSQDTRRDTDTQYF
>TRBD2|TRBV7-2|TRBJ2-1|few
TGTGCCAGCGGCTCCGGACTAGCGGGATCGCCCTCCTACTACAATGAGCAGTTCTTC
CASGSGLAGSPSYYNEQFF
>TRBD1|TRBV29-1|TRBJ2-1|many
TGCAGCGTTCCACAGGGGGTTGAGCAGTTCTTC
CSVPQGVEQFF
>NA|TRBV30|TRBJ2-1|many
TGTGCCTGGAGTGTATTTGACTTCGACAATGAGCAGTTCTTC
CAWSVFDFDNEQFF
>NA|TRBV7-2|TRBJ2-3|many
TGTGCCAGCAGCTTAGCGGGAGTTACCACAGATACGCAGTATTTT
CASSLAGVTTDTQYF
>NA|TRBV4-2|TRBJ2-3|many
TGTGCCAGCAGCCAAGGGGAAGCAGATACGCAGTATTTT
CASSQGEADTQYF
>NA|TRBV11-2|TRBJ1-5|many
TGTGCCAGCAGCGGGGGACAAAGCAATCAGCCCCAGCATTTT
CASSGGQSNQPQHF
>NA|TRBV5-8|TRBJ2-1|many
TGTGCCAGCAGCCCAAGACAGGTTAGCTCCTACAATGAGCAGTTCTTC
CASSPRQVSSYNEQFF
>NA|TRBV6-6|TRBJ1-6|many
TGTGCCAGCAGTCTACAGGGTGCTGATTCACCCCTCCACTTT
CASSLQGADSPLHF
>TRBD2|TRBV7-6|TRBJ2-1|few
TGTGCCAGCAGTACAAAACTGGTGCTGGGGACTAGCGGGAGAGATTACTACAATGAGCAGTTCTTC
CASSTKLVLGTSGRDYYNEQFF
>NA|TRBV10-2|TRBJ2-2|many
TGCGCCAGCATGGACAGTAAGAACACCGGGGAGCTGTTTTTT
CASMDSKNTGELFF
>TRBD1|TRBV29-1|TRBJ1-1|medium-sized
TGCAGCGTTGATGAAACAGGGGACACTGAAGCTTTCTTT
CSVDETGDTEAFF
>TRBD2|TRBV24-1|TRBJ2-2|few
TGTGCCACCAGGGGGACTAGCGGGAGCCCCGACACCGGGGAGCTGTTTTTT
CATRGTSGSPDTGELFF
>NA|TRBV7-9|TRBJ2-1|many
TGTGCTAGCAGCTTAGTGCTGGGGGCGCGGTTCGATGAGCAGTTCTTC
CASSLVLGARFDEQFF
>TRBD2|TRBV7-6|TRBJ2-1|few
TGTGCCAGCAGCCTACTAGCGGGAGACTTCTACAATGAGCAGTTCTTC
CASSLLAGDFYNEQFF
>TRBD2|TRBV30|TRBJ2-1|NA
TGTGCCTGGGCTCCGGGACTAGCGGGAGGTCATATACTCTTTAGCTCCTACAATGAGCAGTTCTTC
CAWAPGLAGGHILFSSYNEQFF
>NA|TRBV30|TRBJ1-4|many
TGTGCCTGCGAATTTAGGGCGACTGAAAAACTGTTTTTT
CACEFRATEKLFF
>TRBD1|TRBV3-1|TRBJ1-1|few
TGTGCCAGCAGCCCCCGGGACAGGAGGGGCACTGAAGCTTTCTTT
CASSPRDRRGTEAFF
>NA|TRBV7-2|TRBJ2-3|few
TGTGCCAGCAGCTTAAACAGGTCACCGGGCACAGATACGCAGTATTTT
CASSLNRSPGTDTQYF
>NA|TRBV11-2|TRBJ2-7|NA
TGTGCCAGCAGCTTATTACCCGACAACGAGCAGTACTTC
CASSLLPDNEQYF
>NA|TRBV5-4|TRBJ1-2|NA
TGTGCCAGCAGCTCTCTTGGCCCCGGCGGCTACACCTTC
CASSSLGPGGYTF
>NA|TRBV12-3/TRBV12-4|TRBJ2-7|few
TGTGCCAGCAGCCCACAAGGGTCCAGCTCCTACGAGCAGTACTTC
CASSPQGSSSYEQYF
>TRBD2|TRBV27|TRBJ2-5|NA
TGTGCCAGCAGTAAGGGGACTAGCGGGAGTCTAGAGGCCCAGTACTTC
CASSKGTSGSLEAQYF
>TRBD2|TRBV7-9|TRBJ2-5|many
TGTGCCAGCAGCTTCCTAGCGGGAGCGGGGGAGACCCAGTACTTC
CASSFLAGAGETQYF
>NA|TRBV12-3/TRBV12-4|TRBJ2-1|few
TGTGCCGGCAGTTTCGGGTATGAGCAGTTCTTC
CAGSFGYEQFF